Listed below are T cell receptor beta chains from one sample, sequenced in a study of siplizumab effects on memory and regulatory T cells. Sequenced by immunoSEQ multiplex PCR; TCRdb stores in-frame clones only, minus some. The sample yields some 100,000 clones, about 94% seen once. Source material: non-Treg CD4+ T cells sorted from blood. These receptor sequences come from a human donor in good health. Each CDR3 is given with its conserved first and last residue. Each record gives: V gene, J gene, D gene, CDR3 DNA, CDR3 protein. A D gene is named only where the DNA matches it firmly.

>TRBV18|TRBJ1-1|TRBD1
TGTGCCAGCTCACTTACCCGACAGGGAGATATGAACACTGAAGCTTTCTTT
CASSLTRQGDMNTEAFF
>TRBV27|TRBJ2-6|NA
TGTGCCAGCAGTTTGATGGGGACTGGGGCCAACGTCCTGACTTTC
CASSLMGTGANVLTF
>TRBV15|TRBJ1-1|NA
TGTGCCACCAGCAGAGGTATCCAGGACAAGGGCACTGAAGCTTTCTTT
CATSRGIQDKGTEAFF
>TRBV11-3|TRBJ2-7|TRBD2
TGTGCCAGCAGCCCGAAAGGGCGGGAGGATTACGAGCAGTACTTC
CASSPKGREDYEQYF
>TRBV11-2|TRBJ2-7|NA
TGTGCCAGCAGCTTAGATAACAGCCGGGGCTTCGACGAGCAGTACTTC
CASSLDNSRGFDEQYF
>TRBV7-7|TRBJ2-2|TRBD2
TGTGCTAGCAGCTGGGAGCGGGGCCGCGGGGAGCTGTTTTTT
CASSWERGRGELFF
>TRBV18|TRBJ1-5|TRBD1
TGTGCCAGCTCCCACAAGCGGACAGGGGGCAATCAGCCCCAGCATTTT
CASSHKRTGGNQPQHF
>TRBV18|TRBJ2-5|TRBD2
TGTGCCAGCTCCCAGACTAGCGGGAGTTTGTTGGGAGAGACCCAGTACTTC
CASSQTSGSLLGETQYF
>TRBV29-1|TRBJ2-2|TRBD2
TGCAGCGTTTCCAGCGGGAGGGTGTTCGGGGAGCTGTTTTTT
CSVSSGRVFGELFF
>TRBV28|TRBJ2-7|NA
TGTGCCAGCAGTTTTAGCCCCTCCTACGAGCAGTACTTC
CASSFSPSYEQYF
>TRBV29-1|TRBJ1-2|NA
TGCAGCGTTGAAGATCGGAGCTACACGGCCTTC
CSVEDRSYTAF
>TRBV2|TRBJ2-7|NA
TGTGCCAGCAGCGTCGGAGCGTACGAGCAGTACTTC
CASSVGAYEQYF
>TRBV14|TRBJ2-1|NA
TGTGCCAGCAGCCAAGGTTTCGCAAATGAGCAGTTCTTC
CASSQGFANEQFF
>TRBV5-6|TRBJ2-7|NA
TGTGCCAGCAGCTCGAGTCGGGGGCGATACGAGCAGTACTTC
CASSSSRGRYEQYF
>TRBV6-6|TRBJ1-1|TRBD1
TGTGCCAGCCTACCTCAGGGGGGAGTAACTGAAGCTTTCTTT
CASLPQGGVTEAFF
>TRBV19|TRBJ1-1|NA
TGTGCCAGTAGTATTGGACGTGGCCCGGCCTTGAACACTGAAGCTTTCTTT
CASSIGRGPALNTEAFF
>TRBV19|TRBJ1-4|NA
TGTGCCAGTAGTAACCCTCCCGCTCGTACAACTAATGAAAAACTGTTTTTT
CASSNPPARTTNEKLFF
>TRBV7-9|TRBJ1-2|NA
TGTGCCAGCAGCTTAGGCACGAATAGGGGCGGCTACACCTTC
CASSLGTNRGGYTF
>TRBV29-1|TRBJ2-7|TRBD2
TGCAGCGGAAGACTAGCGGGAGTCCACGAGCAGTACTTC
CSGRLAGVHEQYF
>TRBV13|TRBJ2-3|NA
TGTGCCAGCAGCCTTAGCACAGATACGCAGTATTTT
CASSLSTDTQYF
>TRBV19|TRBJ2-1|TRBD2
TGTGCCAGTAGTAGTTCAGCGGGAGGGCTTACAAATGAGCAGTTCTTC
CASSSSAGGLTNEQFF
>TRBV5-6|TRBJ2-4|TRBD2
TGTGCCAGCAGCTTGAGGGTAGCGGGAGGGTCCGTAGCCAAAAACATTCAGTACTTC
CASSLRVAGGSVAKNIQYF